This T cell receptor beta chain was sequenced during a study of shared clonotypes between healthy human individuals. Study-wide context: CD8 memory received one plate per donor, CD8 naive two, CD4 memory three and CD4 naive three.

Free of recent acute infections or vaccinations, the donors were healthy HIV-negative adults. The investigators split CD4+ cells into a CD45RA+ naive subset and a CD45RA-negative memory subset. The CDR3 loop spans 14 amino acids. With V trimmed by 5 bases and J by 0 bases, 4 bases remained unmatched. The V gene's germline CDR1 is MNHNS and CDR2 SASEGT. The deep-level immunoSEQ assay was used. The table came from immunoSEQ multiplex PCR; TCRdb's copy has only in-frame clones and leaves some out. The sample has about 2.3 million clones; 80% to 95% are singletons. The chain joins TRBV6-1 to TRBJ2-7; 7 bases match TRBD2. Sequences were obtained from naive CD4+ T cells from PBMCs. Subset indicated: CD45RA+ positively selected. The source of this sequence is a man between 18 and 35 years old in good health. Some clones in this sample may be carry-over from other donors' samples. The DNA for the CDR3 is TGTGCCAGCAGTAGGGAGGGGAGCTCCTACGAGCAGTACTTC. Residues: CASSREGSSYEQYF.